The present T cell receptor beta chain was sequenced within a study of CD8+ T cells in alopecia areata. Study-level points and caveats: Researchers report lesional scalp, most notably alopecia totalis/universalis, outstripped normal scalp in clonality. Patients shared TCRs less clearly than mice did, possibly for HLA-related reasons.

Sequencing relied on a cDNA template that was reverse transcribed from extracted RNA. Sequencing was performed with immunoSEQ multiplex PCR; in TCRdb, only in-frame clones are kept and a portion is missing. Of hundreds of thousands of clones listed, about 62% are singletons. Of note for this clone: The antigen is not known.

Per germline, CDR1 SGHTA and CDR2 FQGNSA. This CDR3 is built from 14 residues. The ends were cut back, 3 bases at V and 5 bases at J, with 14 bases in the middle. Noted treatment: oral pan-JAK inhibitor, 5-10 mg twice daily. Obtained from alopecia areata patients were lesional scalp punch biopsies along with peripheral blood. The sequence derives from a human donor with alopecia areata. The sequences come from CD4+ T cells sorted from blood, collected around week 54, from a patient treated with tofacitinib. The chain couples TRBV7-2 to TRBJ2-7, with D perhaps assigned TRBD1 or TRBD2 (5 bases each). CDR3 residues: CASSFGAARDEQYF. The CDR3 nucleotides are TGTGCCAGCAGCTTCGGGGCTGCGAGGGACGAGCAGTACTTC.